A selection of T cell receptor beta chains follows, all from one sample in a study of T cell responses to AZD1222 COVID-19 vaccine. Sequencing was performed with immunoSEQ multiplex PCR; in TCRdb, only in-frame clones are kept and a portion is missing. The table records about 84,000 clones, approximately 85% of them present only once. The sequencing used peripheral blood, collected 28 days after the second AZD1222 dose. These receptors all come from an adult who received the AZD1222 COVID-19 vaccine. The CDR3 runs from the conserved cysteine through the conserved F or W. The D gene is left open where the match is weak. Only part of the rows carry a size: once, few, many, or a class if the clone is expanded.

clone_size j_call v_call d_call cdr3_aa cdr3_nt
NA TRBJ2-1 TRBV10-3 NA CAISESELSNEQFF TGTGCCATCAGTGAGTCGGAACTATCCAATGAGCAGTTCTTC
NA TRBJ1-2 TRBV7-2 TRBD1 CASSPGDRVDGYTF TGTGCCAGCAGCCCAGGGGACAGGGTGGATGGCTACACCTTC
once TRBJ2-2 TRBV6-5 NA CASSPALTGELFF TGTGCCAGCAGTCCTGCCCTAACCGGGGAGCTGTTTTTT
once TRBJ2-3 TRBV4-2 NA CASSQITGTDTQYF TGTGCCAGCAGCCAAATAACAGGGACAGATACGCAGTATTTT
few TRBJ1-5 TRBV30 TRBD1 CAWSRSGQGDQPQHF TGTGCCTGGAGTCGATCGGGACAGGGGGACCAGCCCCAGCATTTT
NA TRBJ2-7 TRBV28 NA CASRGQGPYEQYF TGTGCCAGCCGGGGGCAGGGCCCCTACGAGCAGTACTTC
NA TRBJ1-1 TRBV12-3/TRBV12-4 NA CASSLHFEAFF TGTGCCAGCAGTCTTCACTTTGAAGCTTTCTTT
NA TRBJ2-7 TRBV29-1 NA CSVEGGSGTDTYEQYF TGCAGCGTTGAAGGCGGGTCAGGGACGGACACCTACGAGCAGTACTTC
few TRBJ2-5 TRBV7-7 TRBD2 CASSLGSGGAEAQYF TGTGCCAGCAGCTTAGGTAGCGGGGGGGCGGAGGCCCAGTACTTC
NA TRBJ2-2 TRBV29-1 NA CSVEAGAGTGELFF TGCAGCGTTGAAGCAGGGGCGGGTACCGGGGAGCTGTTTTTT
NA TRBJ1-1 TRBV7-2 NA CASSLGGTRFTEAFF TGTGCCAGCAGCTTAGGGGGGACGAGGTTCACTGAAGCTTTCTTT
NA TRBJ2-3 TRBV27 TRBD2 CASSPAPGLADTQYF TGTGCCAGCAGTCCTGCCCCCGGACTAGCGGATACGCAGTATTTT
NA TRBJ1-5 TRBV27 NA CASSPPGQPQHF TGTGCCAGCAGTCCCCCCGGGCAGCCCCAGCATTTT
NA TRBJ1-2 TRBV14 TRBD1 CASSRLRGGQGTGYTF TGTGCCAGCAGCCGTCTAAGAGGGGGACAGGGGACTGGCTACACCTTC
NA TRBJ2-4 TRBV3-1/TRBV3-2 TRBD1 CASSSQGEAAIQYF TGTGCCAGCAGCTCCCAGGGGGAAGCAGCCATTCAGTACTTC
NA TRBJ1-5 TRBV19 TRBD1 CASSKPAMTGRWDQPQHF TGTGCCAGTAGCAAGCCGGCAATGACAGGGCGGTGGGATCAGCCCCAGCATTTT
NA TRBJ2-4 TRBV5-6 NA CASSKDSLDIQYF TGTGCCAGCAGCAAAGACAGCTTAGACATTCAGTACTTC
NA TRBJ1-1 TRBV20-1 NA CSASSFLAGREMNTEAFF TGCAGTGCTAGTTCGTTTTTGGCGGGCAGAGAAATGAACACTGAAGCTTTCTTT
NA TRBJ2-7 TRBV21-1 NA CASDRPVVSDEQYF TGTGCCAGCGACAGGCCCGTAGTAAGCGACGAGCAGTACTTC
NA TRBJ1-5 TRBV7-8 TRBD1 CASSLDRGWNQPQHF TGTGCCAGCAGCTTAGACAGGGGATGGAATCAGCCCCAGCATTTT
NA TRBJ1-2 TRBV29-1 NA CSALGTRSYGYTF TGCAGCGCACTAGGGACAAGAAGCTATGGCTACACCTTC
NA TRBJ1-3 TRBV7-2 NA CASSLEGNTIYF TGTGCCAGCAGCTTAGAAGGAAACACCATATATTTT
NA TRBJ1-1 TRBV6-2/TRBV6-3 TRBD1 CASSLPGTGPTEAFF TGTGCCAGCAGTCTACCCGGGACAGGTCCCACTGAAGCTTTCTTT
NA TRBJ2-6 TRBV19 NA CASSSTPSGANVLTF TGTGCCAGCTCTTCGACACCCTCTGGGGCCAACGTCCTGACTTTC
NA TRBJ2-5 TRBV7-2 TRBD2 CASSLTSGGAAGKTQYF TGTGCCAGCAGCTTAACAAGCGGGGGGGCCGCGGGGAAGACCCAGTACTTC
few TRBJ2-3 TRBV2 TRBD1 CASLTGGGDTQYF TGTGCCAGCTTGACAGGGGGTGGAGATACGCAGTATTTT
few TRBJ1-5 TRBV18 NA CASSPGSGQPQHF TGTGCCAGCTCACCCGGGTCCGGGCAGCCCCAGCATTTT
few TRBJ2-2 TRBV9 NA CASSTTGTPSGGELFF TGTGCCAGCAGCACAACCGGGACCCCGAGTGGCGGGGAGCTGTTTTTT
NA TRBJ1-1 TRBV30 TRBD1 CAWNPGTGRTVFF TGTGCCTGGAACCCCGGGACAGGACGAACGGTTTTCTTT
NA TRBJ1-1 TRBV9 TRBD1 CASSVRQGSEAFF TGTGCCAGCAGCGTCCGACAGGGGTCTGAAGCTTTCTTT
few TRBJ1-1 TRBV6-2/TRBV6-3 TRBD1 CASSNGQGAILAEAFF TGTGCCAGCAGCAACGGACAGGGGGCTATATTGGCTGAAGCTTTCTTT
few TRBJ2-1 TRBV7-9 NA CASSLGDNYNEQFF TGTGCCAGCAGCTTGGGGGACAACTACAATGAGCAGTTCTTC
NA TRBJ1-5 TRBV3-1/TRBV3-2 NA CASSHLNQPQHF TGTGCCAGCAGCCATCTAAATCAGCCCCAGCATTTT
NA TRBJ1-5 TRBV2 NA CASSVMGNQPQHF TGTGCCAGCAGTGTAATGGGAAATCAGCCCCAGCATTTT
NA TRBJ1-2 TRBV29-1 NA CSVRRQTYGYTF TGCAGCGTCCGGCGGCAGACCTATGGCTACACCTTC
NA TRBJ2-3 TRBV2 NA CASNANQEGVGTDTQYF TGTGCCAGTAACGCCAATCAGGAAGGGGTTGGCACAGATACGCAGTATTTT
NA TRBJ2-5 TRBV5-1 NA CASSLEGNIQETQYF TGCGCCAGCAGCTTGGAAGGGAATATCCAAGAGACCCAGTACTTC
NA TRBJ2-1 TRBV28 NA CASSFQVSYYNEQFF TGTGCCAGCAGTTTCCAGGTGTCCTACTACAATGAGCAGTTCTTC
few TRBJ1-4 TRBV5-1 TRBD1 CASSSTGGREKLFF TGCGCCAGCAGCTCGACAGGGGGCAGGGAAAAACTGTTTTTT
NA TRBJ1-2 TRBV9 NA CASSEGVVGSYGYTF TGTGCCAGCAGCGAGGGGGTAGTAGGGAGCTATGGCTACACCTTC
NA TRBJ1-5 TRBV6-5 TRBD1 CASSLDRGNQPQHF TGTGCCAGCAGTTTAGACAGGGGAAATCAGCCCCAGCATTTT
NA TRBJ1-5 TRBV27 NA CASAQWDSNQPQHF TGTGCCAGCGCCCAGTGGGATAGCAATCAGCCCCAGCATTTT
NA TRBJ2-3 TRBV29-1 TRBD1 CSVAGTGSSDTQYF TGCAGCGTTGCAGGGACAGGGAGCTCTGATACGCAGTATTTT
NA TRBJ1-1 TRBV4-3 NA CASSHADRDNTEAFF TGCGCCAGCAGCCACGCCGACAGAGATAACACTGAAGCTTTCTTT
NA TRBJ1-4 TRBV6-2/TRBV6-3 TRBD1 CASSLDRGNEKLFF TGTGCCAGCAGCCTCGACAGGGGAAATGAAAAACTGTTTTTT